These 28 T cell receptor beta chains came from one sample sequenced in a study of CD8 T cells in Susac syndrome. After extraction with the RNeasy kit, roughly 0.45 to 1 ug of the RNA was reverse transcribed using random hexamers. TCRdb reprocessed the immunoSEQ multiplex PCR reads with MiXCR, giving one entry per CDR3 protein. The table includes a few hundred thousand distinct CDR3 sequences, roughly 94% detected once. The sequenced sample consisted of CD4+ T cells from PBMCs. All receptors come from a human donor with multiple sclerosis.

The chain carries TRBV6-1 and TRBJ2-7; no clear D. Trimming removed 0 bases from V and 0 bases from J, with 9 bases in between. This CDR3 is built from 15 residues. The germline gives CDR1 MNHNS, CDR2 SASEGT. The CDR3 here is CASSEAPQSSYEQYF. The CDR3 nucleotides read TGTGCCAGCAGTGAAGCGCCACAGTCCTCCTACGAGCAGTACTTC.

This chain uses TRBV6-1 with TRBJ2-6; TRBD1 or TRBD2 may be the D gene (5 bases each). CDR1 is MNHNS and CDR2 is SASEGT in the germline V gene. The CDR3 loop spans 17 amino acids. V was pared by 6 bases and J by 0 bases, with 15 bases between. The CDR3 here is CASSGPGPSSGANVLTF. The CDR3 nucleotides read TGTGCCAGCAGCGGTCCGGGACCTTCCTCTGGGGCCAACGTCCTGACTTTC.

This sequence joins TRBV4-1 and TRBJ2-3; TRBD2 matches at 10 bases. This CDR3 region has 20 residues. V trimming: 1 base; J trimming: 0 bases; junction bases outside the gene matches: 13. From germline, CDR1 is MGHRA and CDR2 YSYEKL. CDR3 bases: TGCGCCAGCAGCCAAGCTTACTCAGCGGGAGGGGCCCCTAGCACAGATACGCAGTATTTT. Encoded protein: CASSQAYSAGGAPSTDTQYF.

The gene calls are TRBV24-1 and TRBJ2-3; D remains ambiguous. The CDR3 contains 15 residues. The ends were cut back, 2 bases at V and 5 bases at J, with 13 bases in the middle. Looked up from germline, CDR1 is KGHDR and CDR2 is SFDVKD. The CDR3 spells CATSDSASSEDTQYF. DNA for the CDR3: TGTGCCACCAGTGATTCCGCCAGCTCAGAAGATACGCAGTATTTT.

This clonotype was seen only a few times. The chain recombines TRBV6-2 or TRBV6-3 with TRBJ1-1; D unclear. Germline V gene lookup returns CDR1 MNHEY and CDR2 SVGEGT. V was trimmed by 0 bases and J by 6 bases, leaving 5 bases between them. The CDR3 length is 12 residues. The CDR3 region is CASSYSVSEAFF. CDR3 sequence (DNA): TGTGCCAGCAGTTACTCGGTCTCTGAAGCTTTCTTT.

This chain connects TRBV5-4 to TRBJ2-7; 10 bases are shared with TRBD2. From germline, CDR1 is SGHNT and CDR2 YYREEE (reference sequence). The length of the CDR3 is 15 residues. The trim removed 0 bases at V and 5 bases at J, leaving 5 bases unmatched. In nucleotides, the CDR3 is TGTGCCAGCAGCTTGGCTAGCGGGGGTATCAACGAGCAGTACTTC. Encoded protein: CASSLASGGINEQYF.

V gene TRBV18 combines with J gene TRBJ1-2, with D possibly being TRBD1 (6 bases). Germline V gives CDR1 KGHSH, CDR2 LQKENI. V was trimmed by 4 bases and J by 8 bases, leaving 11 bases between them. CDR3 length: 12 residues. The CDR3: CASSRDIWGYTF. The DNA for the CDR3 is TGTGCCAGCTCACGGGACATCTGGGGCTACACCTTC.

The table lists this clonotype with a few counts. The CDR3 protein is CASSLGGSPEAFF. CDR3 in DNA: TGTGCCAGCAGCTTAGGGGGGAGCCCCGAAGCTTTCTTT. This chain links TRBV11-2 with TRBJ1-1, with D possibly TRBD1 on 5 matching bases. Trimming shortened V by 1 base and J by 8 bases, and 11 bases separated the two germline ends. The CDR3 runs to 13 residues. Germline lookup yields CDR1 SGHAT and CDR2 FQNNGV.

This sequence joins TRBV2 and TRBJ2-2; 9 bases line up with TRBD1. CDR1 and CDR2 (germline): SNHLY, FYNNEI. V lost 8 bases and J lost 8; bases outside the gene matches: 18. The CDR3 extends over 17 amino acids. The CDR3 sequence: CASLMPGQGSSRGELFF. The CDR3 DNA follows: TGTGCCAGCTTAATGCCGGGACAGGGCTCGTCGCGGGGGGAGCTGTTTTTT.

The genes are TRBV6-5 and TRBJ1-2, with no clear D. Germline V lookup: CDR1 MNHEY, CDR2 SVGAGI. The ends were cut back, 6 bases at V and 1 base at J, with 15 bases in the middle. This CDR3 contains 15 residues. The CDR3 nucleotides are TGTGCCAGCAGACCCGGGAGGGTCTTTAACTATGGCTACACCTTC. It yields the protein CASRPGRVFNYGYTF.

This chain connects TRBV7-6 to TRBJ2-5; no reliable D call. V was pared by 5 bases and J by 4 bases, with 14 bases between. This CDR3 contains 14 residues. The germline CDR1 and CDR2 sequences are SGHVS and FNYEAQ. The CDR3 DNA reads TGTGCCAGCAGCCGATTTGGCACGGGAGAGACCCAGTACTTC. It encodes CASSRFGTGETQYF.

V and J are TRBV12-3 or TRBV12-4 and TRBJ2-3, with D hard to call. The ends were cut back, 6 bases at V and 6 bases at J, with 7 bases in the middle. The CDR3 is 11 amino acids. CDR3 bases: TGTGCCAGCAGGGCTGGGGATACGCAGTATTTT. Translating gives CASRAGDTQYF.

The chain employs TRBV5-7 and TRBJ2-7; TRBD2 is a possible D gene (6 bases). TRBV5-7 is known as an ORF, though its function is uncertain. CDR3 length equals 13 residues. Between the trimmed V and J ends, which lost 1 base and 4 bases, there was a span of 9 bases. The CDR3 bases are TGTGCCAGCAGCTTGTTGGGGAGGTACGAGCAGTACTTC. Protein sequence: CASSLLGRYEQYF.

The rearrangement joins TRBV6-6 to TRBJ2-7; D is perhaps TRBD1 (5 bases). The CDR3 is 14 residues long. Germline CDR1 reads MNHNY; CDR2 reads SVGAGI (reference sequence). Trimming took 2 bases from V and 2 from J, leaving 10 bases between them. This CDR3 is CASSYPGATYEQYF. The CDR3 DNA follows: TGTGCCAGCAGTTACCCTGGGGCAACCTACGAGCAGTACTTC.

The chain is built from TRBV24-1 and TRBJ2-2, with a tentative D call TRBD1 (6 bases). CDR3 length equals 15 residues. Germline V gene data show CDR1 as KGHDR and CDR2 as SFDVKD. V lost 3 bases, J lost 3 bases, and 10 bases lay in between. The CDR3 here is CATSDQTGHTGELFF. CDR3 coding DNA: TGTGCCACCAGTGATCAGACAGGTCACACCGGGGAGCTGTTTTTT.

The rearrangement links TRBV6-1 to TRBJ1-1, with TRBD1 matching over 8 bases. Germline CDR1 and CDR2: MNHNS and SASEGT. V shed 7 bases, J shed 5 bases, and the junction held 18 bases outside the gene matches. There are 17 residues in the CDR3. CDR3 bases: TGTGCCAGCACCCAAAGGGGGACAGGTCCTTTGTGGACTGAAGCTTTCTTT. This codes for CASTQRGTGPLWTEAFF.

The chain couples TRBV12-3 or TRBV12-4 to TRBJ2-2; tentative D call: TRBD2 (6 bases). Trimming cost V 6 bases and J 7 bases, with 15 bases left between them. The CDR3 runs to 14 residues. CDR3 nucleotide sequence: TGTGCCAGCAGCAGCGGCGGGAAGGTCGGGGAGCTGTTTTTT. Protein product: CASSSGGKVGELFF.

The chain employs TRBV18 and TRBJ2-1, with D perhaps TRBD2 (5 bases). CDR3 length: 14 amino acids. Germline-derived CDR1 and CDR2 are KGHSH and LQKENI. V dropped 2 bases and J dropped 2 bases, with 7 bases sitting between them. The CDR3 sequence is CASSPEGTYNEQFF. CDR3 sequence (DNA): TGTGCCAGCTCACCAGAGGGAACCTACAATGAGCAGTTCTTC.

V gene TRBV4-1 combines with J gene TRBJ2-7; TRBD1 matches at 10 bases. The ends lost 0 bases at V and 3 bases at J; junction bases unmatched: 8. There are 17 residues in the CDR3. Germline V gives CDR1 MGHRA, CDR2 YSYEKL. CDR3 in amino acids: CASSQERQGAGSYEQYF. The CDR3 DNA sequence: TGCGCCAGCAGCCAAGAGCGACAGGGGGCGGGAAGCTACGAGCAGTACTTC.

This sequence joins TRBV28 and TRBJ2-5, with D perhaps matching TRBD1 (6 bases). The CDR3 contains 12 residues. V gave up 6 bases and J gave up 5 bases, with 10 bases separating them. Germline lookup yields CDR1 MDHEN and CDR2 SYDVKM. The CDR3 loop is CASRGAGETQYF. The CDR3 coding sequence is TGTGCCAGCAGGGGGGCCGGTGAGACCCAGTACTTC.

The chain has TRBV29-1 and TRBJ1-2, with TRBD1 identical over 7 bases. The germline CDR1 and CDR2 sequences are SQVTM and ANQGSEA. CDR3 length: 11 amino acids. With V trimmed by 4 bases and J by 7 bases, 3 bases remained unmatched. This CDR3 is CSVGTGGGYTF. Written as DNA, the CDR3 is TGCAGCGTTGGGACAGGTGGTGGCTACACCTTC.

V gene TRBV12-3 or TRBV12-4 combines with J gene TRBJ2-5; a weak D match, TRBD2 (5 bases). V dropped 5 bases and J dropped 7 bases, with 20 bases sitting between them. There are 15 residues in the CDR3. The CDR3 nucleotides are TGTGCCAGCAGTCCCGACTACAACTTAGGCGGGACCCAGTACTTC. Translation: CASSPDYNLGGTQYF.

This chain joins TRBV30 and TRBJ2-7; 8 positions match TRBD1. CDR3 length: 18 residues. Trimming at V came to 0 bases and at J to 6 bases, leaving 19 bases not matched to a gene. Germline V gene data show CDR1 as GTSNPN and CDR2 as SVGIG (reference sequence). The CDR3 protein is CAWSVHDNAGDRSSEQYF. The CDR3 bases are TGTGCCTGGAGTGTACATGATAATGCTGGGGACAGGTCGTCCGAGCAGTACTTC.

V usage is TRBV30 and J usage is TRBJ1-1; 8 bases are a match to TRBD1. The CDR3 loop spans 14 amino acids. With V trimmed by 3 bases and J by 5 bases, 8 bases remained unmatched. Germline-derived CDR1 and CDR2 are GTSNPN and SVGIG (reference sequence). The CDR3 DNA reads TGTGCCTGGAGCCCAGGGGGCTTGGGAACTGAAGCTTTCTTT. Translating gives CAWSPGGLGTEAFF. Based on the CDR3 plus reference TRBV30 and TRBJ1-1, the full variable domain is SQTIHQWPATLVQPVGSPLSLECTVEGTSNPNLYWYRQAAGRGLQLLFYSVGIGQISSEVPQNLSASRPQDRQFILSSKKLLLSDSGFYLCAWSPGGLGTEAFFGQGTRLTVV.

The gene calls are TRBV18 and TRBJ1-1, with D possibly being TRBD1 (5 bases). Deletions cut 5 bases from V and 8 bases from J, with 12 bases between. The V gene's germline CDR1 is KGHSH and CDR2 LQKENI. The CDR3 contains 12 residues. For the CDR3, the DNA is TGTGCCAGCTCAATCAGAGGGGAAGAAGCTTTCTTT. Translation gives CASSIRGEEAFF.

Only one count was recorded for this clonotype. The gene calls are TRBV3-1 and TRBJ2-4; no reliable D call. V was shortened by 4 bases and J by 1 base, with 8 bases between the two germline ends. Germline loops: CDR1 LGHDT, CDR2 YNNKEL (reference sequence). The CDR3 loop spans 14 amino acids. The CDR3 region is CASSPGWAKNIQYF. CDR3 DNA: TGTGCCAGCAGCCCCGGGTGGGCCAAAAACATTCAGTACTTC. The variable domain in full, with the rest retrieved from reference TRBV3-1 and TRBJ2-4, is DTAVSQTPKYLVTQMGNDKSIKCEQNLGHDTMYWYKQDSKKFLKIMFSYNNKELIINETVPNRFSPKSPDKAHLNLHINSLELGDSAVYFCASSPGWAKNIQYFGAGTRLSVL.

The chain links TRBV29-1 to TRBJ2-4; tentatively, D is TRBD1 (5 bases). CDR3 length: 12 amino acids. Germline V gene sequence: CDR1 SQVTM, CDR2 ANQGSEA. V lost 8 bases, J lost 5 bases, and 13 bases lay in between. The CDR3 nucleotides read TGCAGCAGCAGGGAAGGGGAAAACATTCAGTACTTC. Its protein is CSSREGENIQYF.

This chain uses TRBV7-2 with TRBJ1-3; no definite D call. Germline CDR1 and CDR2: SGHTA and FQGNSA. CDR3 size: 13 residues. Trimming stripped 0 bases from V and 5 bases from J, with 5 bases between. The CDR3 sequence: CASSLAARNTIYF. The CDR3 nucleotides read TGTGCCAGCAGCTTAGCCGCACGAAACACCATATATTTT.